This T cell receptor (beta chain) is from a study of a mutant IDH1 vaccine in newly diagnosed glioma. The overall study: Among treated patients, approximately 62% were male and around 40% female, and mean age was around 40 years. Earlier treatment was radiotherapy, temozolomide, or both, with most getting both.

The CDR3 loop spans 17 amino acids. V shed 1 base, J shed 0 bases, and the junction held 6 bases outside the gene matches. The germline V gene has CDR1 SGHVS and CDR2 FQNEAQ. Data came from immunoSEQ multiplex PCR; TCRdb stores just in-frame clones and leaves some out. Of just under 95,000 clones listed, about 80% were seen once; the top ten hold 7.4%. Regarding time point: baseline, week 1 (first vaccination visit). Treatment indicated: pre-vaccination baseline after standard-of-care therapy. Donors had new IDH1-mutant astrocytomas of WHO grade 3 or 4 (ATRX-lost). Sequencing used PBMCs, obtained from a glioma patient treated with radiotherapy, temozolomide or both. The TCR originated in a woman aged 45-65 years with glioma. The chain recombines TRBV7-8 with TRBJ1-3, with 7 positions matching TRBD1. Written as DNA, the CDR3 is TGTGCCAGCAGCTTAGTCGCAGGGGGTCACTCTGGAAACACCATATATTTT. The encoded protein is CASSLVAGGHSGNTIYF.